The 16 T cell receptor beta chains given below trace back to one sample, sequenced in a study of T cell clonotyping in hematopoietic cell transplantation. Time point in this sample: recipient sample about 28 days before transplant, after cytoreduction. The method was immunoSEQ multiplex PCR; TCRdb's version includes in-frame clones alone and lacks a portion of them. In the table there are tens of thousands of clones, 90% to 97% of which are singletons. The sample consisted of peripheral blood mononuclear cells, taken before stem cell transplant. These receptors were taken from a woman aged 45-59 years with acute myeloid leukemia. Some clones in this sample may be carry-over from other donors' samples.

V is TRBV6-5 and J is TRBJ2-7; D may be TRBD2 (6 bases). The V gene's germline CDR1 is MNHEY and CDR2 SVGAGI. The CDR3 contains 12 residues. Trimming pared 8 bases from V and 9 bases from J, leaving 17 bases between. The CDR3: CASGSREIGQYF. The CDR3 DNA reads TGTGCCAGCGGATCTCGGGAGATCGGGCAGTACTTC.

The chain carries TRBV6-5 and TRBJ1-5; D is unresolved. V was clipped by 2 bases and J by 4 bases, with 3 bases between them. The CDR3 consists of 12 residues. CDR1 and CDR2 (germline): MNHEY, SVGAGI. CDR3 sequence reads: CASSYNNQPQHF. The CDR3 DNA follows: TGTGCCAGCAGTTACAATAATCAGCCCCAGCATTTT.

This chain joins TRBV28 and TRBJ2-7; D possibly corresponds to TRBD1 (5 bases). CDR3 length equals 11 residues. Germline assignment: CDR1 MDHEN and CDR2 SYDVKM. V dropped 6 bases and J dropped 3 bases, with 6 bases sitting between them. The CDR3 nucleotides are TGTGCCAGCAGGGACATCTACGAGCAGTACTTC. This sequence encodes CASRDIYEQYF.

The gene calls are TRBV29-1 and TRBJ1-1; tentative D call: TRBD1 (6 bases). The length of the CDR3 is 13 residues. Trimming took off 4 bases at V and 1 base at J, with 10 bases between the two ends. Per the germline V gene, CDR1 is SQVTM and CDR2 is ANQGSEA. The CDR3 region has the DNA TGCAGCGTTGGTAACAGGGCGAACACTGAAGCTTTCTTT. Amino acid sequence: CSVGNRANTEAFF.

This sequence joins TRBV2 and TRBJ1-1; perhaps TRBD1 as D (5 bases). Looked up from germline, CDR1 is SNHLY and CDR2 is FYNNEI. The CDR3 length is 13 residues. V lost 3 bases and J 6 bases, leaving 11 bases between the germline ends. The CDR3 DNA reads as TGTGCCAGCAGTGAGGGCGGGGCCGCTGAAGCTTTCTTT. This codes for CASSEGGAAEAFF.

The V gene is TRBV6-5, the J gene TRBJ1-4, with 9 bases fitting TRBD1. This CDR3 spans 14 amino acids. The V segment lost 6 bases and the J segment 10 bases; nucleotides outside the gene matches: 9. The V gene's germline CDR1 is MNHEY and CDR2 SVGAGI. In nucleotides, the CDR3 is TGTGCCAGCAGGCGGGACGGGACAGGGCGAAAACTGTTTTTT. Translated: CASRRDGTGRKLFF.

The V gene is TRBV28, the J gene TRBJ1-4, with 12 positions matching TRBD1. Germline CDR1 MDHEN, CDR2 SYDVKM. The V and J ends lost 4 bases and 8 bases, in that order; junction bases with no gene match: 5. The length of the CDR3 is 15 residues. CDR3 sequence reads: CASSSGTGGIEKLFF. CDR3 in DNA: TGTGCCAGCAGTTCCGGGACAGGGGGCATCGAAAAACTGTTTTTT.

The chain is built from TRBV28 and TRBJ1-2; 7 bases map to TRBD1. CDR1 MDHEN and CDR2 SYDVKM come from the germline V gene. This CDR3 has 12 residues. Trimming cost V 6 bases and J 7 bases; bases outside gene matches: 5. CDR3 residues: CASRSDRSGYTF. CDR3 DNA: TGTGCCAGCAGATCGGACAGGAGTGGCTACACCTTC.

The chain recombines TRBV7-8 with TRBJ1-1; the D is unclear. The CDR3 contains 13 residues. The germline V gene has CDR1 SGHVS and CDR2 FQNEAQ. The V and J ends lost 5 bases and 3 bases respectively, with 10 bases between them. The CDR3 is CASSDRPHTEAFF. The CDR3, as DNA: TGTGCCAGCAGCGATAGGCCCCACACTGAAGCTTTCTTT.

V gene TRBV11-2 combines with J gene TRBJ1-4; TRBD1 is a possible D gene (5 bases). Germline V gives CDR1 SGHAT, CDR2 FQNNGV. The CDR3 runs to 17 residues. V lost 5 bases and J lost 0, with 16 bases in between. Here the CDR3 reads CASSPRTGAATNEKLFF. CDR3 in DNA: TGTGCCAGCAGCCCACGAACAGGTGCGGCAACTAATGAAAAACTGTTTTTT.

The chain carries TRBV9 and TRBJ1-4; D gene uncertain. V lost 3 bases to trimming and J lost 8 bases, with 8 bases between them. The CDR3 runs 12 residues. Germline V gives CDR1 SGDLS, CDR2 YYNGEE. The DNA of the CDR3 is TGTGCCAGCAGCGCGCCCTCAGAAAAACTGTTTTTT. Translating gives CASSAPSEKLFF.

The chain employs TRBV30 and TRBJ1-1, with D possibly being TRBD1 (6 bases). Germline V gene sequence: CDR1 GTSNPN, CDR2 SVGIG (reference sequence). CDR3 length: 15 amino acids. The V gene lost 1 base and the J gene lost 7 bases, with 19 bases spanning the gap. CDR3 coding DNA: TGTGCCTGGAGTGGACCCGCAGGGGTTCGTCATGAAGCTTTCTTT. It is translated as CAWSGPAGVRHEAFF.

The V gene is TRBV7-2, the J gene TRBJ2-1, with a possible D match to TRBD2 (5 bases). This CDR3 comprises 16 residues. V lost 5 bases to trimming and J lost 8 bases, with 22 bases between them. The germline gives CDR1 SGHTA, CDR2 FQGNSA. The CDR3 coding sequence is TGTGCCAGCAGCGTCTCTAGCTTTCGGGATTGGGATGAGCAGTTCTTC. Its translation is CASSVSSFRDWDEQFF. Full variable domain (remainder filled in from reference TRBV7-2 and TRBJ2-1): GAGVSQSPSNKVTEKGKDVELRCDPISGHTALYWYRQSLGQGLEFLIYFQGNSAPDKSGLPSDRFSAERTGGSVSTLTIQRTQQEDSAVYLCASSVSSFRDWDEQFFGPGTRLTVL.

The chain is built from TRBV5-1 and TRBJ1-6, with D possibly being TRBD1 (6 bases). Trimming cost V 5 bases and J 8 bases, with 14 bases left between them. Germline V CDR1 and CDR2: SGHRS, YFSETQ. This CDR3 is 14 amino acids long. The DNA of the CDR3 is TGCGCCAGCAGTACTACAGGGTGGGATTCACCCCTCCACTTT. Its protein product is CASSTTGWDSPLHF.

The chain joins TRBV7-2 to TRBJ1-6; no definite D call. The V and J ends lost 2 bases and 0 bases respectively, with 8 bases between them. The length of the CDR3 is 16 residues. From germline, CDR1 is SGHTA and CDR2 FQGNSA. CDR3 nucleotides: TGTGCCAGCAGCTTACATTGGAGCTCCTATAATTCACCCCTCCACTTT. Its translation is CASSLHWSSYNSPLHF.

This clone appeared once. J is TRBJ1-2 and V is TRBV14; the match to TRBD1 covers 7 bases. The CDR3 runs to 15 residues. V trimming: 4 bases; J trimming: 4 bases; junction bases outside the gene matches: 9. Germline CDR1 is SGHDN and CDR2 is FVKESK. CDR3 protein: CASSPRTGDSYGYTF. The CDR3 nucleotides are TGTGCCAGCAGCCCTCGGACAGGAGATAGCTATGGCTACACCTTC.